The 27 T cell receptor beta chains presented below share a single source sample, sequenced in a study of T-cell memory formation after mild COVID-19. TCRdb passed the 5' RACE reads through MiXCR, listing each CDR3 protein once. The repertoire holds about 430,000 distinct CDR3 sequences, less than 25% seen once, with about 8.7% in the top ten. The material sequenced was PBMCs or a T cell subset sorted from them (not recorded which). The receptors shown here come from an adult woman who had mild COVID-19 (a few samples of this study predate the infection). Cell type and time point are not known.

The chain links TRBV6-2 or TRBV6-3 to TRBJ2-5; no definite D call. This CDR3 is 13 amino acids long. Trimming took off 3 bases at V and 4 bases at J, with 9 bases between the two ends. Germline V gene data show CDR1 as MNHEY and CDR2 as SVGEGT. The CDR3 DNA reads TGTGCCAGCAGTTATTATAGCCGAGAGACCCAGTACTTC. Protein: CASSYYSRETQYF.

This clonotype has a handful of counts. The J gene is TRBJ1-5, the V gene TRBV20-1, with a possible D match to TRBD1 (5 bases). CDR1 is DFQATT and CDR2 is SNEGSKA in the germline V gene (reference sequence). This CDR3 spans 13 amino acids. V was trimmed by 1 base and J by 7 bases, leaving 11 bases between them. The DNA for the CDR3 is TGCAGTGCTAGAGGCCAGGGTTTGCAGCCCCAGCATTTT. It encodes CSARGQGLQPQHF.

This clonotype appeared a few times. This chain uses TRBV7-9 with TRBJ2-2; no clear D gene. The CDR3 sequence is 13 residues long. With 0 bases removed from V and 7 bases from J, the gap between germline ends came to 6 bases. Looked up from germline, CDR1 is SEHNR and CDR2 is FQNEAQ (reference sequence). CDR3 sequence (DNA): TGTGCCAGCAGCTTAGCGCACGTCGGGGAGCTGTTTTTT. Amino acid sequence: CASSLAHVGELFF. Full variable domain (missing parts from reference TRBV7-9 and TRBJ2-2): DTGVSQNPRHKITKRGQNVTFRCDPISEHNRLYWYRQTLGQGPEFLTYFQNEAQLEKSRLLSDRFSAERPKGSFSTLEIQRTEQGDSAMYLCASSLAHVGELFFGEGSRLTVL.

The chain couples TRBV29-1 to TRBJ1-2, with 9 bases identical to TRBD1. V shed 4 bases, J shed 7 bases, and the junction held 10 bases outside the gene matches. This CDR3 region has 14 residues. CDR1 and CDR2 (germline): SQVTM, ANQGSEA. The CDR3, as DNA: TGCAGCGTTGTACGGGGGACAGGGCAGAGTGGCTACACCTTC. Protein: CSVVRGTGQSGYTF.

This clonotype was detected a few times. J is TRBJ2-5 and V is TRBV18; the match to TRBD1 covers 7 bases. V lost 3 bases, J lost 4 bases, and 5 bases stayed unmatched. The CDR3 spans 14 residues. The germline V gene has CDR1 KGHSH and CDR2 LQKENI. The CDR3 DNA reads TGTGCCAGCTCACCTGGACAGGATAGAGAGACCCAGTACTTC. This encodes CASSPGQDRETQYF.

This clonotype was observed a handful of times. The chain couples TRBV5-5 to TRBJ2-2, with D unresolved. The CDR3 spans 15 residues. Trimming removed 4 bases at V and 0 bases at J, with 10 bases between. Germline assignment: CDR1 SGHKS and CDR2 YYEKEE (reference sequence). CDR3 DNA sequence: TGTGCCAGCAGCCTGAGCGTCTCGAACACCGGGGAGCTGTTTTTT. Protein: CASSLSVSNTGELFF.

The V and J genes are TRBV7-8 and TRBJ1-3, with 9 bases fitting TRBD1. The germline CDR1 and CDR2 sequences are SGHVS and FQNEAQ. The CDR3 sequence is 16 residues long. V lost 5 bases to trimming and J lost 3 bases; unmatched junction nucleotides: 8. As DNA, the CDR3 is TGTGCCAGCAGCGGTTGGGACAGGGTTGATGGAAACACCATATATTTT. Amino acid sequence: CASSGWDRVDGNTIYF. Complete variable domain (other parts from reference TRBV7-8 and TRBJ1-3): GAGVSQSPRYKVAKRGQDVALRCDPISGHVSLFWYQQALGQGPEFLTYFQNEAQLDKSGLPSDRFFAERPEGSVSTLKIQRTQQEDSAVYLCASSGWDRVDGNTIYFGEGSWLTVV.

The V and J genes are TRBV11-2 and TRBJ1-6; the D is unclear. This CDR3 has 16 residues. Deletions cut 3 bases from V and 2 bases from J, with 11 bases between. Per germline, CDR1 SGHAT and CDR2 FQNNGV. CDR3 bases: TGTGCCAGCAGCTTGAGGGCTCCCCCCTATAATTCACCCCTCCACTTT. This sequence encodes CASSLRAPPYNSPLHF.

The V gene is TRBV19, the J gene TRBJ1-2, with TRBD1 matching over 10 bases. This CDR3 is 14 amino acids long. Per germline, CDR1 LNHDA and CDR2 SQIVND (reference sequence). V trimming: 5 bases; J trimming: 5 bases; junction bases outside the gene matches: 5. CDR3 region: CASSHRDRGYGYTF. The CDR3 nucleotides are TGTGCCAGTAGTCACCGGGACAGGGGATATGGCTACACCTTC.

This rearrangement joins TRBV5-5 to TRBJ1-2, with D unresolved. Germline values: CDR1 SGHKS, CDR2 YYEKEE (reference sequence). Trimming stripped 0 bases from V and 4 bases from J, with 10 bases between. The CDR3 has 14 residues. DNA for the CDR3: TGTGCCAGCAGCTTGGACAGAGTGCTCTATGGCTACACCTTC. Translation gives CASSLDRVLYGYTF. Drawing the rest from reference TRBV5-5 and TRBJ1-2, the complete variable domain is DAGVTQSPTHLIKTRGQQVTLRCSPISGHKSVSWYQQVLGQGPQFIFQYYEKEERGRGNFPDRFSARQFPNYSSELNVNALLLGDSALYLCASSLDRVLYGYTFGSGTRLTVV.

The chain is built from TRBV15 and TRBJ2-1; a possible D gene is TRBD2 (5 bases). Per the germline V gene, CDR1 is LNHNV and CDR2 is YYDKDF (reference sequence). Trimming cost V 0 bases and J 12 bases, with 15 bases left between them. The CDR3 runs 14 residues. The CDR3, as DNA: TGTGCCACCAGCAGAGATAATAAGGCTAGCAGGCAGTTCTTC. This gives the protein CATSRDNKASRQFF.

There are many counts of this clonotype. The chain links TRBV15 to TRBJ2-7, with no clear D. V was cut by 2 bases and J by 3 bases, with 8 bases left in between. Germline assignment: CDR1 LNHNV and CDR2 YYDKDF (reference sequence). This CDR3 has 13 residues. The CDR3 nucleotides are TGTGCCACCAGCAGATCATTGGGCTACGAGCAGTACTTC. This codes for CATSRSLGYEQYF. The full variable domain, rest sourced from reference TRBV15 and TRBJ2-7, is DAMVIQNPRYQVTQFGKPVTLSCSQTLNHNVMYWYQQKSSQAPKLLFHYYDKDFNNEADTPDNFQSRRPNTSFCFLDIRSPGLGDTAMYLCATSRSLGYEQYFGPGTRLTVT.

The V gene is TRBV25-1, the J gene TRBJ1-3; 11 bases agree with TRBD1. V was pared by 8 bases and J by 3 bases, with 9 bases of the junction left unmatched. This CDR3 has 16 residues. The V gene's germline CDR1 is MGHDK and CDR2 SYGVNS. In DNA, the CDR3 is TGTGCCAGCTCCTCGGGACAGGGGGAGGTTGGAAACACCATATATTTT. This gives the protein CASSSGQGEVGNTIYF.

This clonotype was observed a handful of times. The chain uses TRBV12-5 and TRBJ1-3; D is undetermined. Germline V CDR1 and CDR2: LGHNT, FRNRAP. V was cut by 5 bases and J by 0 bases, with 11 bases left in between. CDR3 length: 15 residues. The CDR3 sequence: CASGLSGSSGNTIYF. In DNA, the CDR3 is TGTGCTAGTGGTCTATCCGGGAGCTCTGGAAACACCATATATTTT.

In this sample, this clonotype turned up a few times. The V gene is TRBV7-3, the J gene TRBJ2-1; D could derive from TRBD1 or TRBD2 (6 bases each). Germline-derived CDR1 and CDR2 are SGHTA and FQGTGA. The CDR3 is 15 amino acids. Trimming cost V 0 bases and J 3 bases, with 9 bases left between them. The CDR3 protein is CASSLTGGRYNEQFF. DNA for the CDR3: TGTGCCAGCAGCTTAACGGGGGGCCGCTACAATGAGCAGTTCTTC.

This clonotype was detected only a few times. The CDR3: CASSGGQSNYGYTF. In DNA, the CDR3 is TGTGCCAGCAGCGGAGGACAGAGCAACTATGGCTACACCTTC. V gene TRBV9 combines with J gene TRBJ1-2, with D possibly TRBD1 on 6 matching bases. The CDR3 has 14 amino acids. Germline V gene lookup returns CDR1 SGDLS and CDR2 YYNGEE. Trimming removed 3 bases at V and 2 bases at J, with 11 bases between.

The chain combines TRBV7-9 with TRBJ2-5, with 7 bases that match TRBD1. The CDR3 loop spans 16 amino acids. CDR1 is SEHNR and CDR2 is FQNEAQ in the germline V gene (reference sequence). V was clipped by 2 bases and J by 1 base; unmatched bases: 7. CDR3 DNA sequence: TGTGCCAGCAGCTTACCGGGGACAGTCCTCCAAGAGACCCAGTACTTC. Translating it yields CASSLPGTVLQETQYF.

The V and J genes are TRBV7-3 and TRBJ2-3, with TRBD2 identical over 12 bases. Germline V gene data show CDR1 as SGHTA and CDR2 as FQGTGA. J was trimmed by 2 bases and V by 4 bases; bases with no gene match: 4. The CDR3 is 16 residues long. The CDR3: CASSSGLAGLTDTQYF. The CDR3 DNA reads TGTGCCAGCAGCTCGGGACTAGCGGGTCTCACAGATACGCAGTATTTT.

This clonotype was counted only a few times. V and J are TRBV12-3 or TRBV12-4 and TRBJ2-7; possibly TRBD2 for D (6 bases). The CDR3 is made up of 12 amino acids. V lost 2 bases to trimming and J lost 7 bases, with 9 bases between them. The CDR3 DNA is TGTGCCAGCAGTTTATGGAGCGGGGAGCAGTACTTC. Amino acids: CASSLWSGEQYF.

This clonotype has more than one count but fewer than ten. The chain uses TRBV3-1 and TRBJ2-7, with 7 bases lining up with TRBD2. This CDR3 contains 16 residues. Germline CDR1 reads LGHDT; CDR2 reads YNNKEL (reference sequence). The V segment lost 0 bases and the J segment 5 bases; nucleotides outside the gene matches: 10. In DNA, the CDR3 is TGTGCCAGCAGCCAAGAGCAGGGAGGGTACGGGGACGAGCAGTACTTC. This sequence encodes CASSQEQGGYGDEQYF.

This clonotype was observed a few times. This chain connects TRBV20-1 to TRBJ2-6; 8 nucleotides match TRBD1. The J segment lost 4 bases and the V segment lost 6 bases, leaving 8 bases of the junction unmatched. Germline assignment: CDR1 DFQATT and CDR2 SNEGSKA (reference sequence). The CDR3 is 15 amino acids. The CDR3 protein is CSAHDRGSGANVLTF. In DNA, the CDR3 is TGCAGTGCACACGACAGGGGTTCAGGGGCCAACGTCCTGACTTTC.

This sequence joins TRBV7-2 and TRBJ2-1, with a weak D call TRBD2 (6 bases). CDR3 length equals 15 residues. V lost 5 bases and J 4 bases, leaving 15 bases between the germline ends. Germline loops: CDR1 SGHTA, CDR2 FQGNSA. CDR3 nucleotides: TGTGCCAGCAGCCGTAGCGTGGGAGGATACAATGAGCAGTTCTTC. Translated, it gives CASSRSVGGYNEQFF.

This chain connects TRBV5-1 to TRBJ2-1; 9 bases match TRBD2. V lost 0 bases, J lost 4 bases, and 5 bases stayed unmatched. Germline values: CDR1 SGHRS, CDR2 YFSETQ. The CDR3 is 16 amino acids. CDR3 residues: CASSLAPTSGYNEQFF. The CDR3 coding sequence is TGCGCCAGCAGCTTGGCCCCGACTAGCGGATACAATGAGCAGTTCTTC.

A few counts support this clonotype. V usage is TRBV5-4 and J usage is TRBJ2-7, with 9 bases identical to TRBD2. CDR3 size: 16 residues. Germline CDR1 and CDR2: SGHNT and YYREEE (reference sequence). Germline trimming cut 0 bases from V and 0 bases from J; bases unmatched to any gene: 4. The CDR3 bases are TGTGCCAGCAGCTTGGAGCTAGCGGGACACTCCTACGAGCAGTACTTC. The encoded protein is CASSLELAGHSYEQYF.

This clonotype was recorded a few times. The chain joins TRBV20-1 to TRBJ2-7, with 13 bases identical to TRBD2. J gave up 0 bases and V 1 base, and 3 bases lay outside the gene matches. The CDR3 is made up of 16 amino acids. CDR1 and CDR2 from the germline V gene are DFQATT and SNEGSKA (reference sequence). Here the CDR3 DNA reads TGCAGTGCTAGAGTGGGGACTAGCGGGGCCTCCTACGAGCAGTACTTC. Amino acid sequence: CSARVGTSGASYEQYF.

This clonotype has a handful of counts. The gene calls are TRBV11-2 and TRBJ2-2, with 11 nucleotides matching TRBD2. The germline V gene encodes CDR1 SGHAT and CDR2 FQNNGV. The CDR3 is 16 residues long. V shed 4 bases and J 4 bases; nucleotides not matched to a gene: 5. The CDR3 protein is CASSSIAGGRTGELFF. In nucleotides, the CDR3 is TGTGCCAGCAGCTCCATAGCGGGAGGGCGCACCGGGGAGCTGTTTTTT.

V and J are TRBV11-3 and TRBJ1-2; D is uncertain. The CDR3 extends over 17 amino acids. Germline CDR1 reads SGHNT; CDR2 reads YENEEA. V shed 0 bases and J shed 8 bases, with 22 bases lying between them. The CDR3 reads CASSLDGSRRTDGGYTF. CDR3 nucleotides: TGTGCCAGCAGCTTAGACGGGTCCCGGAGAACAGACGGAGGCTACACCTTC.